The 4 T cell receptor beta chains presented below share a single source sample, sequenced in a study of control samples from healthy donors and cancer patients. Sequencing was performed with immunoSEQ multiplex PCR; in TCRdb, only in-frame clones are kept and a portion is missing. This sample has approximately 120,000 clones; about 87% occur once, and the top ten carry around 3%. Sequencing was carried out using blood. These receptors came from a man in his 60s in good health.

The DNA for the CDR3 is TGTGCCAGCTCTAAACAGGATAACACTGAAGCTTTCTTT. This codes for CASSKQDNTEAFF. The chain is built from TRBV18 and TRBJ1-1, with a possible D match to TRBD1 (5 bases). With 6 bases removed from V and 2 bases from J, the gap between germline ends came to 10 bases. Germline V CDR1 and CDR2: KGHSH, LQKENI. CDR3 size: 13 residues.

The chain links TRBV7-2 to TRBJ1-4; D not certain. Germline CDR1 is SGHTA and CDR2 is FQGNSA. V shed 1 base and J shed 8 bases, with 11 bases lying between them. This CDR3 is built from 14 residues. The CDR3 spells CASSLVAPGEKLFF. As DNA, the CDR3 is TGTGCCAGCAGCTTAGTGGCCCCCGGAGAAAAACTGTTTTTT.

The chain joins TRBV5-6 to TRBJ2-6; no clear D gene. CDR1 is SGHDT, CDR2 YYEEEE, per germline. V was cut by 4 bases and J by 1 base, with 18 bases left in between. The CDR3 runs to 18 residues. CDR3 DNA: TGTGCCAGCAGCCAAAGGCGGCAGTTGGCGTCTGGGGCCAACGTCCTGACTTTC. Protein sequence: CASSQRRQLASGANVLTF.

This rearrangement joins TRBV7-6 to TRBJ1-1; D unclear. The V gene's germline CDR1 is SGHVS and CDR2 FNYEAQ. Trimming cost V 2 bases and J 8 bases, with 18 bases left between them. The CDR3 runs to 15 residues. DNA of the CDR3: TGTGCCAGCAGCTTAAACCCCCAAACATCCAGGGAAGCTTTCTTT. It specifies CASSLNPQTSREAFF. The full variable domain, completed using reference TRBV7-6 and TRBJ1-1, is GAGVSQSPRYKVTKRGQDVALRCDPISGHVSLYWYRQALGQGPEFLTYFNYEAQQDKSGLPNDRFSAERPEGSISTLTIQRTEQRDSAMYRCASSLNPQTSREAFFGQGTRLTVV.